This section outlines one T cell receptor (beta chain) sequence together with its context. This clonotype was observed a few times. The antigen it binds to is not known. The sample holds no much larger clone one base away, and base qualities are not on file. This entry is derived from a study of T-cell memory formation after mild COVID-19 (dated by TCRdb to the early 2020s). In terms of the full investigation: TCR sequence clusters from the two donors were found to be largely donor specific. In a couple of donors, T-cell clones that expanded and contracted after mild COVID-19 were tracked by sequencing TCRalpha and TCRbeta repertoires over time. The cohort comprised two young, previously healthy adult volunteers, one female and one male.

PBMCs were isolated by Ficoll-Paque density gradient centrifugation. Instrument used: Illumina NovaSeq 6000. cDNA libraries for TCRalpha and TCRbeta were prepared by 5'RACE using constant-segment primers, with sample barcodes and unique molecular identifiers added. RNA was extracted from every sample with Trizol reagent. Libraries were amplified in two PCR steps, with a second sample barcode and Illumina TruSeq adapters added in the second step. Sequencing of the libraries was done on an Illumina NovaSeq, producing 2 x 150 bp paired-end reads. In the source study's methods: Demultiplexing of reads and collapsing into UMI-guided consensus sequences were performed with migec v1.2.7. Using mixcr v2.1.11, UMI consensuses were aligned to TRA and TRB V and J templates and then assembled into clonotypes. A clonotype was counted as expanded or contracted only when both edgeR and NoisET called the clonotype significant, with the noise models trained on biological replicates. edgeR calls used a false discovery rate-adjusted p below 0.01 and a log2 fold-change threshold of 1. PCA with hierarchical clustering of max-normalized trajectories of the 1000 most abundant clonotypes was used as exploratory dynamics analysis. The CD4 or CD8 phenotype of responding clones was assigned using the separately sequenced CD4+ and CD8+ repertoires. TCRdb passed the public sequencing reads through fastp at Q25 and MiXCR, retaining productive beta sequences. Each entry is one CDR3 protein sequence, shown with its most common DNA and genes. TCRdb's processing, not the authors', yielded these V and J calls. The sample data list approximately 560,000 distinct CDR3 sequences, and 15% to 20% of these were observed just once. About 8.1% of the sample is taken by the ten largest.

Points the paper makes about the study in general: Balanced CD4/CD8 phenotypes were observed for clones contracting from day 15 to 85, whereas a bias towards CD4+ was observed for a second wave of clones expanding from day 15 to 37. Some responding clones were found in pre-infection memory, which suggests that pre-existing cross-reactive memory T cells took part in the SARS-CoV-2 response. The study covered only a couple of mild cases, and larger cohorts including severe cases with pre-infection samples were considered necessary. Whether the second-wave clones peaking on day 37 were SARS-CoV-2 specific was not confirmed. Contracting CD4+ clones were located mainly in the CM and EM memory subsets, whereas CD8+ clones were found to be enriched in EMRA.

As encoded in the germline V gene (reference sequence), CDR1 is LGHDT while CDR2 is YNNKEL. There are 17 amino acids in the CDR3, from cysteine to phenylalanine inclusive. Only CDR3 DNA is held: 51 bases, read in frame from base 1. V has 3 bases trimmed and J has 5 bases trimmed; junction bases matching no gene number 7. The chain was built from TRBV3-1 and TRBJ2-3; 14 of the junction bases match TRBD2. The sequence derives from an adult woman who had mild COVID-19 (a few samples of this study predate the infection). The sample titles of this study are shuffled in the database, so cell type and time point are left out; the donor was told from shared clones. Sequencing was done on a sample of PBMCs or a T cell subset sorted from them (not recorded which). The CDR3 sequence is CASSHPGLAGGGDTQYF. The bases are TGTGCCAGCAGCCACCCCGGACTAGCGGGAGGAGGAGATACGCAGTATTTT.